This passage covers 8 T cell receptor beta chains from one sample sequenced in a study of blood T cells in healthy people across ages. Combining a sample-barcoded 5' primer with a J-beta primer mix, a second PCR ran for about 7 to 11 cycles. TCRdb ran MiXCR on the 5' RACE reads and lists one entry per CDR3 protein. Among 1,500,000 or so distinct CDR3 sequences, around 59% were seen once, and the ten largest hold under 8.5%. The sample comprised blood. The receptors come from a man aged 18 to 30 in good health.

The rearrangement joins TRBV9 to TRBJ2-1; 7 nucleotides agree with TRBD1. With 0 bases clipped from V and 0 bases from J, the junction kept 15 bases outside the gene matches. CDR1 and CDR2 from the germline V gene are SGDLS and YYNGEE. CDR3 length equals 20 residues. The CDR3 here is CASSVGVGQPFKSSYNEQFF. The CDR3 DNA reads as TGTGCCAGCAGCGTAGGGGTGGGACAGCCCTTTAAGAGCTCCTACAATGAGCAGTTCTTC. Full variable domain (missing parts from reference TRBV9 and TRBJ2-1): DSGVTQTPKHLITATGQRVTLRCSPRSGDLSVYWYQQSLDQGLQFLIQYYNGEERAKGNILERFSAQQFPDLHSELNLSSLELGDSALYFCASSVGVGQPFKSSYNEQFFGPGTRLTVL.

CDR3: CASSLGGDGHNEKLFF. For the CDR3, the DNA is TGTGCCAGCAGCTTAGGGGGGGACGGACATAATGAAAAACTGTTTTTT. The chain recombines TRBV7-9 with TRBJ1-4, with D possibly matching TRBD1 (5 bases). The CDR3 has 16 residues. With 1 base removed from V and 4 bases from J, the gap between germline ends came to 13 bases. Per germline, CDR1 SEHNR and CDR2 FQNEAQ (reference sequence).

The chain employs TRBV7-2 and TRBJ2-7; TRBD2 aligns across 8 bases. The CDR3 length is 17 residues. Germline V gene lookup returns CDR1 SGHTA and CDR2 FQGNSA. The ends lost 4 bases at V and 0 bases at J; junction bases unmatched: 11. CDR3 bases: TGTGCCAGCAGCTCGGGGGGGGCGATGACAAGCTCCTACGAGCAGTACTTC. Its protein product is CASSSGGAMTSSYEQYF.

The sample holds a few counts of this clonotype. J is TRBJ2-3 and V is TRBV20-1; a weak D match, TRBD2 (5 bases). Germline CDR1 and CDR2: DFQATT and SNEGSKA (reference sequence). This CDR3 has 14 amino acids. For the CDR3, the DNA is TGCAGCCCCCGGGGAGCCTCAAGCACAGATACGCAGTATTTT. This gives the protein CSPRGASSTDTQYF.

Here the CDR3 DNA reads TGTGCCAGCAGCTCATACACTAGCGTCCAAGAGACCCAGTACTTC. Translation gives CASSSYTSVQETQYF. This chain joins TRBV7-9 and TRBJ2-5; the match to TRBD2 covers 7 bases. This CDR3 has 15 amino acids. V was clipped by 4 bases and J by 1 base; unmatched bases: 6. Germline values: CDR1 SEHNR, CDR2 FQNEAQ (reference sequence).

V usage is TRBV5-1 and J usage is TRBJ2-7; TRBD1 or TRBD2 may be the D gene (5 bases each). The CDR3 has 12 amino acids. V was pared by 5 bases and J by 12 bases, with 18 bases between. The V gene's germline CDR1 is SGHRS and CDR2 YFSETQ. The CDR3 here is CASRAGTGFLYF. DNA of the CDR3: TGCGCCAGCAGAGCCGGGACCGGATTCTTGTACTTC.

Only one count was recorded for this clonotype. J is TRBJ2-7 and V is TRBV21-1. TRBV21-1 is given as a pseudogene. The CDR3 spans 14 residues. The CDR3 nucleotides read TGTGCCAGCAGCATAAGCGGGAAAGCCTACGAGCAGTACTTC. This gives the protein CASSISGKAYEQYF.

The rearrangement links TRBV7-2 to TRBJ2-1, with 14 bases identical to TRBD2. This CDR3 comprises 18 residues. V trimming: 5 bases; J trimming: 3 bases; junction bases outside the gene matches: 9. Germline CDR1 and CDR2: SGHTA and FQGNSA. Here the CDR3 reads CASSLKSGTSGGYNEQFF. The DNA for the CDR3 is TGTGCCAGCAGCCTAAAAAGCGGGACTAGCGGGGGCTACAATGAGCAGTTCTTC. Full variable domain (remainder filled in from reference TRBV7-2 and TRBJ2-1): GAGVSQSPSNKVTEKGKDVELRCDPISGHTALYWYRQSLGQGLEFLIYFQGNSAPDKSGLPSDRFSAERTGGSVSTLTIQRTQQEDSAVYLCASSLKSGTSGGYNEQFFGPGTRLTVL.